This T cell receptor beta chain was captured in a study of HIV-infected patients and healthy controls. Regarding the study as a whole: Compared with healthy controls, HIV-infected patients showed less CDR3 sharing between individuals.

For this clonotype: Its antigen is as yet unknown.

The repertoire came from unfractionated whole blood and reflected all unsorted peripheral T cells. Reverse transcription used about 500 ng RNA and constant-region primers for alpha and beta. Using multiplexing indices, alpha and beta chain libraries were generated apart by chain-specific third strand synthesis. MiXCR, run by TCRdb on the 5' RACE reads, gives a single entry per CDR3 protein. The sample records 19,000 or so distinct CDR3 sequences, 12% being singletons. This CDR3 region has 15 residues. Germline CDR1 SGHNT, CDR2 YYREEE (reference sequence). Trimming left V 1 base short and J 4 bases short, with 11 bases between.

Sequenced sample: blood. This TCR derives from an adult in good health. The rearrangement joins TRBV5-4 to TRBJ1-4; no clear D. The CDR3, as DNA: TGTGCCAGCAGCTTGTCGGGGATCCGTAATGAAAAACTGTTTTTT. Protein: CASSLSGIRNEKLFF.